The 8 T cell receptor beta chains in this list originate from one sample, sequenced in a study of T cells in Graves' hyperthyroidism and ophthalmopathy. RNA transcripts served as the template for amplifying TCR beta CDR3 regions. HTBI primers were employed in a first-round RT-PCR of the TCR CDR3. TCRdb reprocessed the multiplex PCR reads via MiXCR and lists one record per CDR3 protein. The table shows hundreds of thousands of distinct CDR3 sequences, with approximately 15% occurring only once. The sequencing input was blood. Source of these receptors: a woman in her 30s with Graves' hyperthyroidism that later progressed to Graves' ophthalmopathy.

This clonotype was seen a few times. CDR3 region: CASSGPINGELFF. The CDR3 region has the DNA TGTGCCAGCAGCGGTCCCATCAACGGGGAGCTGTTTTTT. The V gene is TRBV7-8, the J gene TRBJ2-2; D ambiguous. V gave up 5 bases and J gave up 7 bases, with 11 bases separating them. The length of the CDR3 is 13 residues. From germline, CDR1 is SGHVS and CDR2 FQNEAQ.

J is TRBJ2-7 and V is TRBV5-1; tentatively, D is TRBD1 or TRBD2 (6 bases each). The CDR3 runs 15 residues. CDR1 is SGHRS, CDR2 YFSETQ, per germline. Trimming stripped 0 bases from V and 5 bases from J, with 15 bases between. Written as DNA, the CDR3 is TGCGCCAGCAGCTTGGACGGGGGAACAGGGAACGAGCAGTACTTC. As protein: CASSLDGGTGNEQYF.

The chain combines TRBV7-2 with TRBJ1-1; 9 bases map to TRBD1. From germline, CDR1 is SGHTA and CDR2 FQGNSA. V lost 5 bases to trimming and J lost 8 bases; unmatched junction nucleotides: 9. CDR3 length: 14 residues. Here the CDR3 reads CASSPWTGEIEAFF. For the CDR3, the DNA is TGTGCCAGCAGCCCCTGGACAGGGGAAATCGAAGCTTTCTTT.

This clonotype was picked up many times. The J gene is TRBJ2-2, the V gene TRBV28, with TRBD1 matching over 7 bases. V was clipped by 3 bases and J by 4 bases; unmatched bases: 8. Germline V gene lookup returns CDR1 MDHEN and CDR2 SYDVKM. This CDR3 comprises 16 residues. CDR3 DNA sequence: TGTGCCAGCAGTTTCCCCGCCAACAGGGGCACCGGGGAGCTGTTTTTT. Its translation: CASSFPANRGTGELFF.

The rearrangement joins TRBV29-1 to TRBJ2-1; D ambiguous. With 3 bases removed from V and 8 bases from J, the gap between germline ends came to 14 bases. Germline V gene sequence: CDR1 SQVTM, CDR2 ANQGSEA. The CDR3 is 13 residues long. CDR3 bases: TGCAGCGTTGAGCCGACCCACGATGATGAGCAGTTCTTC. This encodes CSVEPTHDDEQFF.

This rearrangement joins TRBV11-3 to TRBJ2-3, with a possible D match to TRBD2 (6 bases). In germline, CDR1 is SGHNT, CDR2 YENEEA. Trimming left V 4 bases short and J 6 bases short, with 17 bases between. The CDR3 sequence is 15 residues long. Here the CDR3 DNA reads TGTGCCAGCAGCTCGGGACTCCTACACAGGGATACGCAGTATTTT. It specifies CASSSGLLHRDTQYF.

There are many counts of this clonotype. This chain connects TRBV11-1 to TRBJ2-7; D might be TRBD2 (5 bases). Germline V gene data show CDR1 as SGHAT and CDR2 as FQDESV (reference sequence). The V end was cut by 0 bases, the J end by 2 bases, with 5 bases between. The CDR3 totals 13 residues. CDR3 protein: CASSLARAYEQYF. CDR3 DNA sequence: TGTGCCAGCAGCTTAGCGAGGGCCTACGAGCAGTACTTC.

In its sample, this clonotype was seen a few times. This chain uses TRBV12-3 or TRBV12-4 with TRBJ1-5; unclear D gene. The CDR3 totals 12 residues. V gave up 1 base and J gave up 8 bases, with 6 bases separating them. CDR3 sequence: CASSLGGEPQHF. Here the CDR3 DNA reads TGTGCCAGCAGTTTAGGGGGAGAGCCCCAGCATTTT.